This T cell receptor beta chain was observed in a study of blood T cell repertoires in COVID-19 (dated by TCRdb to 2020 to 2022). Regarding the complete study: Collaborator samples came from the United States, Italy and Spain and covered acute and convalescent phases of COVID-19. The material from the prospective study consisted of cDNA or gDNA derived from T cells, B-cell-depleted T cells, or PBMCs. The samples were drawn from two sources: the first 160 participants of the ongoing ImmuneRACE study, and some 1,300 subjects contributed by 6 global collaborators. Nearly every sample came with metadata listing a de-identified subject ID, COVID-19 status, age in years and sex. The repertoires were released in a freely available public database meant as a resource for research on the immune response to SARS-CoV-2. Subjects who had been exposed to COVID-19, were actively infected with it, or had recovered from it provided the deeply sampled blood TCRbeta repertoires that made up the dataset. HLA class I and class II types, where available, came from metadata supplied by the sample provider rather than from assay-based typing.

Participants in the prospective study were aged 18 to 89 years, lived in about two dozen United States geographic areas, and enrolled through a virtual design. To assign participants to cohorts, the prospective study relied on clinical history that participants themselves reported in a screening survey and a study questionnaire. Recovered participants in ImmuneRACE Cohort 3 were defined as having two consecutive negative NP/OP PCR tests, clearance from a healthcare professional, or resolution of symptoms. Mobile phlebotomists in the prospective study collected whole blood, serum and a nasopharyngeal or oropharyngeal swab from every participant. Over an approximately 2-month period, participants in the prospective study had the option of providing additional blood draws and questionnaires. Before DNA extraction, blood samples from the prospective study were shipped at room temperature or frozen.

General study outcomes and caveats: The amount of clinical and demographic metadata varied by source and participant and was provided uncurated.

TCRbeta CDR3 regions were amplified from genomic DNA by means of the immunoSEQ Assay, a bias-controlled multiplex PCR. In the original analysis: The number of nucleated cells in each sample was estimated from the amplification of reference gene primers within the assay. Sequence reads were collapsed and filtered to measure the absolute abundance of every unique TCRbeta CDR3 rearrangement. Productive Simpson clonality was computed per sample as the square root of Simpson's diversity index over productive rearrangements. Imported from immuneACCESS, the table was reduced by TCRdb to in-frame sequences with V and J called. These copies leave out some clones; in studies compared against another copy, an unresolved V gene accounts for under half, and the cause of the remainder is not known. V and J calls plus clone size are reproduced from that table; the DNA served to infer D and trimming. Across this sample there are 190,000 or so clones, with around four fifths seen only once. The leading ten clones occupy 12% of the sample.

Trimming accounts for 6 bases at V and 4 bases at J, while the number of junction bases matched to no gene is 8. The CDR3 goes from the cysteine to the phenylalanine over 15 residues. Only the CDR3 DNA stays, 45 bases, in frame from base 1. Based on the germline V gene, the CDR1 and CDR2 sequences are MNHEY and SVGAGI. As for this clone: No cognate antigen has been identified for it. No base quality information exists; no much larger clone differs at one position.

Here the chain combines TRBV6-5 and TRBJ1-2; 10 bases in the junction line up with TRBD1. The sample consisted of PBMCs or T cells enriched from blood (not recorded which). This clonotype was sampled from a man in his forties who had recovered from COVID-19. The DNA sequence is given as TGTGCCAGCAGCAACTCCGGGACAGGGGCCTATGGCTACACCTTC. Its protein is CASSNSGTGAYGYTF.